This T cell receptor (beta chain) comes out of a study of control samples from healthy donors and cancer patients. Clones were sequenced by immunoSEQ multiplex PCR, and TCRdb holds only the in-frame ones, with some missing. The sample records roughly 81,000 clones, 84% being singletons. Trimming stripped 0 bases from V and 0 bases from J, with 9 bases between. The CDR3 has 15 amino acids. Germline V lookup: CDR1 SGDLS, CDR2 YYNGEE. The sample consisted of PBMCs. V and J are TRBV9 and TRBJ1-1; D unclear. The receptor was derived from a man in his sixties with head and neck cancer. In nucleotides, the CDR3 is TGTGCCAGCAGCGTAGCAAACAGTCTGAACACTGAAGCTTTCTTT. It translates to CASSVANSLNTEAFF.